These T cell receptor beta chains were read from a single sample in a study of siplizumab effects on memory and regulatory T cells. Clones were read by immunoSEQ multiplex PCR, and TCRdb kept only the in-frame ones, dropping some. The sample carries about 100,000 clones, roughly 92% recorded once. Material: Tregs sorted from blood. The receptors shown here come from a human donor in good health. Each CDR3 is given with its conserved first and last residue. The D gene is left open where the match is weak. Only some rows state a clone size, as once, few, many or a class for expanded clones.

J	size	D	V	CDR3	DNA
TRBJ2-7	.	TRBD2	TRBV2	CASSDGGAYEQYF	TGTGCCAGCAGTGACGGGGGGGCCTACGAGCAGTACTTC
TRBJ2-5	.	.	TRBV5-6	CASNGRGGETQYF	TGTGCCAGCAACGGCAGGGGGGGTGAGACCCAGTACTTC
TRBJ2-7	.	.	TRBV6-5	CASTLGVFAYEQYF	TGTGCCAGCACTCTAGGGGTCTTCGCCTACGAGCAGTACTTC
TRBJ1-2	.	TRBD1	TRBV25-1	CASKRTGGSNGYTF	TGTGCCAGCAAAAGGACAGGGGGCAGTAATGGCTACACCTTC
TRBJ2-1	.	.	TRBV6-5	CASSSLDEQFF	TGTGCCAGCAGTTCCCTGGATGAGCAGTTCTTC
TRBJ1-4	.	TRBD1	TRBV29-1	CSVRGQGGEKLFF	TGCAGCGTCCGCGGACAGGGAGGGGAAAAACTGTTTTTT
TRBJ2-7	.	TRBD1	TRBV6-5	CASSMRGPSYEQYF	TGTGCCAGCAGTATGAGGGGGCCCTCCTACGAGCAGTACTTC
TRBJ2-7	once	.	TRBV7-2	CASSTKTGRANEQYF	TGTGCCAGCAGCACTAAGACAGGGAGGGCCAACGAGCAGTACTTC
TRBJ2-7	.	.	TRBV2	CASGKGVTYEQYF	TGTGCCAGCGGCAAGGGTGTGACCTACGAGCAGTACTTC
TRBJ2-3	.	TRBD2	TRBV30	CAWTSRLASTDTQYF	TGTGCCTGGACCAGTAGACTAGCTAGCACAGATACGCAGTATTTT
TRBJ1-2	.	.	TRBV19	CASSIRDTHGYTF	TGTGCCAGTAGTATCCGGGACACCCATGGCTACACCTTC
TRBJ2-6	.	TRBD2	TRBV9	CASSVTSVGANVLTF	TGTGCCAGCAGCGTAACTAGCGTTGGGGCCAACGTCCTGACTTTC
TRBJ2-1	.	.	TRBV7-2	CASSLERGEQFF	TGTGCCAGCAGCTTAGAGAGGGGAGAGCAGTTCTTC
TRBJ1-2	.	.	TRBV27	CASSLIGQPLYGYTF	TGTGCCAGCAGTTTAATAGGACAGCCTCTCTATGGCTACACCTTC
TRBJ1-2	.	.	TRBV29-1	CSVAQGANYGYTF	TGCAGCGTTGCACAGGGAGCTAACTATGGCTACACCTTC
TRBJ1-2	.	.	TRBV14	CASRPYGNYGYTF	TGTGCCAGCAGGCCCTATGGCAACTATGGCTACACCTTC
TRBJ1-2	.	.	TRBV6-1	CASSEWGHTYGYTF	TGTGCCAGCAGTGAATGGGGACATACCTATGGCTACACCTTC
TRBJ2-1	once	.	TRBV15	CATSKRPFGNEQFF	TGTGCCACCAGCAAACGGCCCTTTGGAAATGAGCAGTTCTTC
TRBJ2-2	.	.	TRBV4-2	CASSHLGPLRTGELFF	TGTGCCAGCAGCCACCTGGGACCCTTGAGGACCGGGGAGCTGTTTTTT
TRBJ1-5	.	.	TRBV30	CAWSVGPFGSQHF	TGTGCCTGGAGTGTCGGACCTTTCGGGTCCCAGCATTTT
TRBJ2-1	.	TRBD2	TRBV10-3	CAISSLAGGTYNEQFF	TGTGCCATCAGCTCTCTAGCGGGGGGGACTTACAATGAGCAGTTCTTC
TRBJ1-2	.	TRBD1	TRBV27	CASRQGVNYGYTF	TGTGCCAGCAGACAGGGGGTCAACTATGGCTACACCTTC
TRBJ2-7	.	.	TRBV11-3	CASTFTTGAYEQYF	TGTGCCAGCACCTTTACGACAGGAGCCTACGAGCAGTACTTC
TRBJ1-2	.	.	TRBV7-8	CASSLDGWGAGGYTF	TGTGCCAGCAGCTTAGATGGTTGGGGGGCTGGGGGCTACACCTTC
TRBJ2-7	once	TRBD2	TRBV2	CASWEGYEQYF	TGTGCCAGCTGGGAGGGCTACGAGCAGTACTTC
TRBJ2-5	.	.	TRBV13	CASSLVGLQTQYF	TGTGCCAGCAGCTTAGTAGGGTTGCAGACCCAGTACTTC